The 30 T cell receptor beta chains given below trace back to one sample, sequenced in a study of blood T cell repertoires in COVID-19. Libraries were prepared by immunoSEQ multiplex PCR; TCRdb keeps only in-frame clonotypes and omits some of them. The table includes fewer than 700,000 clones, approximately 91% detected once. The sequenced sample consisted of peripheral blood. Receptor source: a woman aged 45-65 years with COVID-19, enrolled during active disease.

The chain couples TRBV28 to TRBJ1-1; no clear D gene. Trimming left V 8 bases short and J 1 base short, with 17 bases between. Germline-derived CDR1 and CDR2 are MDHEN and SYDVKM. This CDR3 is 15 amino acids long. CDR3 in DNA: TGTGCCAGCGCCTCGAGCGGACTCCAGAACACTGAAGCTTTCTTT. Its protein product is CASASSGLQNTEAFF.

In DNA, the CDR3 is TGTGCCAGCACCCTCCCAGGGGGCCAGGGCACTGAAGCTTTCTTT. It encodes CASTLPGGQGTEAFF. The chain recombines TRBV28 with TRBJ1-1; 8 nucleotides match TRBD1. The junction had 11 bases not matched to a gene; V was cut back by 7 bases and J by 4 bases. This CDR3 region has 15 residues. Germline CDR1 is MDHEN and CDR2 is SYDVKM.

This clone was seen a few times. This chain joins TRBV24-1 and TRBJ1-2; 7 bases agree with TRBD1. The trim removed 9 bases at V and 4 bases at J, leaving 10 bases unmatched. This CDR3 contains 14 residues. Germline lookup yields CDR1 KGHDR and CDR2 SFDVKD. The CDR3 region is CATQGGGDTYGYTF. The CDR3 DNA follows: TGTGCCACCCAAGGAGGGGGCGATACCTATGGCTACACCTTC.

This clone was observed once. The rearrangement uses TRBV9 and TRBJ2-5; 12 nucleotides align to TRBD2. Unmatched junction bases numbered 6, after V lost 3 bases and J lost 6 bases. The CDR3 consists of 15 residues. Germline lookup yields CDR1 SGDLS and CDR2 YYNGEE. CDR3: CASSDVTSGGKTQYF. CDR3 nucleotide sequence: TGTGCCAGCAGCGATGTGACTAGCGGGGGAAAGACCCAGTACTTC.

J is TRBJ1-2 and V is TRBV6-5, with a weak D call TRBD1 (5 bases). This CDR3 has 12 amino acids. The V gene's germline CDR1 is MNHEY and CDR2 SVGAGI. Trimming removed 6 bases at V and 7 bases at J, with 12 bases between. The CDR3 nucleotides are TGTGCCAGCAGCCCATCCGGGGGTGGCTACACCTTC. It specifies CASSPSGGGYTF.

The CDR3 bases are TGTGCCAGCAGCTTACCGCCCACCGAACAGGGATCGTATGGCTACACCTTC. Protein product: CASSLPPTEQGSYGYTF. V and J are TRBV13 and TRBJ1-2; possibly TRBD1 for D (6 bases). This CDR3 has 17 amino acids. Germline CDR1 and CDR2: PRHDT and FYEKMQ (reference sequence). V dropped 2 bases and J dropped 5 bases, with 21 bases sitting between them.

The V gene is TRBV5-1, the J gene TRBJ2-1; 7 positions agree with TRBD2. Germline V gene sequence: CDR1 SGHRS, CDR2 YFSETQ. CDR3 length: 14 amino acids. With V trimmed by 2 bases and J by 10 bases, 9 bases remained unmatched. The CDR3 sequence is CASSLERGFSEQFF. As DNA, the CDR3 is TGCGCCAGCAGCTTAGAGCGGGGTTTTTCAGAGCAGTTCTTC.

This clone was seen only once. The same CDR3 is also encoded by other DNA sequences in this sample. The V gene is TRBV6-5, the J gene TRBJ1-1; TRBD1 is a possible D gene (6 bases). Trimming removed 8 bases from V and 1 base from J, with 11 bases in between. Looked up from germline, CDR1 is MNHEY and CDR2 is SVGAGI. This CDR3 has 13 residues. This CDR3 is CASSRGENTEAFF. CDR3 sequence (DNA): TGTGCCAGCTCCAGGGGCGAGAACACTGAAGCTTTCTTT.

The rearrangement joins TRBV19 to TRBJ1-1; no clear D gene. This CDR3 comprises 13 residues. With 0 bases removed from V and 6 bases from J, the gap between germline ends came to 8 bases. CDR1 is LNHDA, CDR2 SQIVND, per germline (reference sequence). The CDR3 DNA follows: TGTGCCAGTAGTATAGATCGGAGCGCTGAAGCTTTCTTT. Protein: CASSIDRSAEAFF.

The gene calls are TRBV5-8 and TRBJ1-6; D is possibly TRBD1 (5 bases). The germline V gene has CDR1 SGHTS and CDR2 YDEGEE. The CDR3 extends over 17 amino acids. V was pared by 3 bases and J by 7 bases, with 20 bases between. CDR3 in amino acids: CASSSAYRLPGNSPLHF. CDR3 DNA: TGTGCCAGCAGCTCCGCTTACAGGCTTCCTGGGAATTCACCCCTCCACTTT.

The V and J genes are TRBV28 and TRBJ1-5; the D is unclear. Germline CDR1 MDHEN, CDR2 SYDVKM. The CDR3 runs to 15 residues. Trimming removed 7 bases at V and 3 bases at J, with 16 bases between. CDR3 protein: CASNTIRSLNQPQHF. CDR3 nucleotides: TGTGCCAGCAACACAATCAGGTCCCTCAATCAGCCCCAGCATTTT. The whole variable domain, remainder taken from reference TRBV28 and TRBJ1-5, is DVKVTQSSRYLVKRTGEKVFLECVQDMDHENMFWYRQDPGLGLRLIYFSYDVKMKEKGDIPEGYSVSREKKERFSLILESASTNQTSMYLCASNTIRSLNQPQHFGDGTRLSIL.

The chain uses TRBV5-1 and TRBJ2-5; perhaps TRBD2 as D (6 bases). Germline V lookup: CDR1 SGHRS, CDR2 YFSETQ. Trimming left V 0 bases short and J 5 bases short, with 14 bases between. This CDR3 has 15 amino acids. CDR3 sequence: CASSLGRGSDETQYF. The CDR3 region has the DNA TGCGCCAGCAGCTTGGGGAGGGGATCTGATGAGACCCAGTACTTC. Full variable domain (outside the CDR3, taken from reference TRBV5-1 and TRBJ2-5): KAGVTQTPRYLIKTRGQQVTLSCSPISGHRSVSWYQQTPGQGLQFLFEYFSETQRNKGNFPGRFSGRQFSNSRSEMNVSTLELGDSALYLCASSLGRGSDETQYFGPGTRLLVL.

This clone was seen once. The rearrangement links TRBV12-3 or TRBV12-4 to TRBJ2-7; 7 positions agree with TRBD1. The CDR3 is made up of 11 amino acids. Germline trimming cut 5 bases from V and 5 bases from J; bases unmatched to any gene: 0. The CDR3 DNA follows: TGTGCCAGCAGTCAGGGGGACGAGCAGTACTTC. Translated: CASSQGDEQYF.

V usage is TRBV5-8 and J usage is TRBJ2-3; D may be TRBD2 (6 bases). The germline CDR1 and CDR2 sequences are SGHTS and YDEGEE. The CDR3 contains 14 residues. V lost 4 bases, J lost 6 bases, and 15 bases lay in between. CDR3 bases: TGTGCCAGCAGCCCGGCACGGGGGTGGGATACGCAGTATTTT. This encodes CASSPARGWDTQYF.

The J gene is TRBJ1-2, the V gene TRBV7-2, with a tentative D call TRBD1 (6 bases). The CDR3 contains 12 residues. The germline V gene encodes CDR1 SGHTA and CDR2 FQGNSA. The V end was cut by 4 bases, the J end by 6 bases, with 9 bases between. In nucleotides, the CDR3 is TGTGCCAGCAGCTCTCGGACAGATGGCTACACCTTC. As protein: CASSSRTDGYTF.

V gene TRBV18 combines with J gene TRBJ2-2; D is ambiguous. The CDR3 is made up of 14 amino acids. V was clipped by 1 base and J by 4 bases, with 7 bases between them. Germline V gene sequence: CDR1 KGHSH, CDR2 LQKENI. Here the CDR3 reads CASSPRQATGELFF. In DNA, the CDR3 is TGTGCCAGCTCACCACGGCAGGCCACCGGGGAGCTGTTTTTT.

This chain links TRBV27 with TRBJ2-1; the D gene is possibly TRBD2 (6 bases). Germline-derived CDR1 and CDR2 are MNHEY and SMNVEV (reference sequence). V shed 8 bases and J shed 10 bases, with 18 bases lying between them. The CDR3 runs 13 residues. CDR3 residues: CASGPGALIEQFF. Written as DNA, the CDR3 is TGTGCCAGCGGCCCGGGAGCCCTGATAGAGCAGTTCTTC.

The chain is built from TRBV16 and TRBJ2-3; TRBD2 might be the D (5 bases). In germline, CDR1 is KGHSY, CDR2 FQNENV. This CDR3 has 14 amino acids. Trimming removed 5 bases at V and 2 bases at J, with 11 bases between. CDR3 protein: CASSERGYTDTQYF. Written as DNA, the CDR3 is TGTGCCAGCAGCGAACGGGGATACACAGATACGCAGTATTTT.

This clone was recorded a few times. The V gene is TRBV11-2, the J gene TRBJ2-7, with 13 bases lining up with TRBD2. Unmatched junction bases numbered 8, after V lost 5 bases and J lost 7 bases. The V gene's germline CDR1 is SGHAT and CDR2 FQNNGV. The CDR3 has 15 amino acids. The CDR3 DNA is TGTGCCAGCAGCCCTGGGACTAGCGGGGTAGGGGAGCAGTACTTC. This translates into CASSPGTSGVGEQYF.

The CDR3 coding sequence is TGTGCCAGCAGCGCCCGACGAGGAGCGAACACCGGGGAGCTGTTTTTT. Translating it yields CASSARRGANTGELFF. The chain uses TRBV9 and TRBJ2-2; D gene ambiguous. The ends were cut back, 3 bases at V and 0 bases at J, with 12 bases in the middle. The CDR3 has 16 amino acids. From germline, CDR1 is SGDLS and CDR2 YYNGEE. The whole variable domain, remainder taken from reference TRBV9 and TRBJ2-2, is DSGVTQTPKHLITATGQRVTLRCSPRSGDLSVYWYQQSLDQGLQFLIQYYNGEERAKGNILERFSAQQFPDLHSELNLSSLELGDSALYFCASSARRGANTGELFFGEGSRLTVL.

For the CDR3, the DNA is TGCGCCAGCAGACCCGGACAGGGCAGCAATCAGCCCCAGCATTTT. It yields the protein CASRPGQGSNQPQHF. The chain is built from TRBV4-1 and TRBJ1-5, with 8 bases aligning to TRBD1. Per germline, CDR1 MGHRA and CDR2 YSYEKL. The trim removed 6 bases at V and 1 base at J, leaving 5 bases unmatched. The CDR3 length is 15 residues.

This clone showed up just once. CDR3 loop: CASSPGQDTGELFF. The CDR3 coding sequence is TGTGCCAGCTCACCGGGGCAGGACACCGGGGAGCTGTTTTTT. The chain links TRBV18 to TRBJ2-2; D possibly corresponds to TRBD1 (5 bases). CDR1 and CDR2 (germline): KGHSH, LQKENI. There are 14 residues in the CDR3. Trimming took off 3 bases at V and 3 bases at J, with 8 bases between the two ends. Full variable domain (outside the CDR3, taken from reference TRBV18 and TRBJ2-2): NAGVMQNPRHLVRRRGQEARLRCSPMKGHSHVYWYRQLPEEGLKFMVYLQKENIIDESGMPKERFSAEFPKEGPSILRIQQVVRGDSAAYFCASSPGQDTGELFFGEGSRLTVL.

The CDR3 protein is CASSMTSNYGYTF. CDR3 DNA sequence: TGTGCCAGCAGCATGACAAGTAACTATGGCTACACCTTC. This chain uses TRBV7-9 with TRBJ1-2; D uncertain. The germline V and J ends were trimmed by 5 bases and 1 base, with 8 bases remaining between them. Germline CDR1 is SEHNR and CDR2 is FQNEAQ (reference sequence). The length of the CDR3 is 13 residues.

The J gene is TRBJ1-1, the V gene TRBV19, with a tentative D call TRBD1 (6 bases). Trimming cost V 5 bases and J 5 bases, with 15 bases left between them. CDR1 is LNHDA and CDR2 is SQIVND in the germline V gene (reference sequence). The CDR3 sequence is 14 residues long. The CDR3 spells CASSSGRGRTEAFF. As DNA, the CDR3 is TGTGCCAGTAGTTCCGGCAGGGGACGGACTGAAGCTTTCTTT.

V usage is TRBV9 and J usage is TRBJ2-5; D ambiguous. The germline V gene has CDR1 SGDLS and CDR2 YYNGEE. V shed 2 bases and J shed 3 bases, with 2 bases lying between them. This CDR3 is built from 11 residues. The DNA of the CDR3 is TGTGCCAGCAGCGTTAAAGAGACCCAGTACTTC. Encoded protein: CASSVKETQYF. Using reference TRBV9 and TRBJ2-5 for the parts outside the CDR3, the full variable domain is DSGVTQTPKHLITATGQRVTLRCSPRSGDLSVYWYQQSLDQGLQFLIQYYNGEERAKGNILERFSAQQFPDLHSELNLSSLELGDSALYFCASSVKETQYFGPGTRLLVL.

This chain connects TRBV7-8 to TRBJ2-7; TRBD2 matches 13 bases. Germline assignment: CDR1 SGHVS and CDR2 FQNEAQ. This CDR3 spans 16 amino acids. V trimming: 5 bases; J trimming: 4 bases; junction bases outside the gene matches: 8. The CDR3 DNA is TGTGCCAGCAGCCCGCGGACTAGCGGGGGCCGGTACGAGCAGTACTTC. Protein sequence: CASSPRTSGGRYEQYF.

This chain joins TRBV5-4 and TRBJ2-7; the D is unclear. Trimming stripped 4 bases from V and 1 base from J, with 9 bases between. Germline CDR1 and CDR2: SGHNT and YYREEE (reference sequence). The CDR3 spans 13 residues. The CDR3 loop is CASSLTPSYEQYF. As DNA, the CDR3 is TGTGCCAGCAGCCTGACTCCTTCCTACGAGCAGTACTTC. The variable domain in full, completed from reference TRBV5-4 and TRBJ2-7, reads ETGVTQSPTHLIKTRGQQVTLRCSSQSGHNTVSWYQQALGQGPQFIFQYYREEENGRGNFPPRFSGLQFPNYSSELNVNALELDDSALYLCASSLTPSYEQYFGPGTRLTVT.

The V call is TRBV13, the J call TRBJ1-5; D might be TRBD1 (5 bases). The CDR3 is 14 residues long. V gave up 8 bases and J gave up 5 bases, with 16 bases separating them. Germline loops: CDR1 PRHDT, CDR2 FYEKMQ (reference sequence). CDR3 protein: CASSEGRLYQPQHF. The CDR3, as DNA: TGTGCCAGCTCTGAGGGGAGGTTGTATCAGCCCCAGCATTTT. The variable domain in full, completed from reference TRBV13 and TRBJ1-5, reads AAGVIQSPRHLIKEKRETATLKCYPIPRHDTVYWYQQGPGQDPQFLISFYEKMQSDKGSIPDRFSAQQFSDYHSELNMSSLELGDSALYFCASSEGRLYQPQHFGDGTRLSIL.

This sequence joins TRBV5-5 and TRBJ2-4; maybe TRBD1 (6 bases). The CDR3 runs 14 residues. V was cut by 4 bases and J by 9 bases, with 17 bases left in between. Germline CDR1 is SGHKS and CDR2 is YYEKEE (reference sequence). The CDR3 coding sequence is TGTGCCAGCAGCGTACAGGGATTTGAGGGCATTCAGTACTTC. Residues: CASSVQGFEGIQYF. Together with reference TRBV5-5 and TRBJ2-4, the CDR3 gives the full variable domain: DAGVTQSPTHLIKTRGQQVTLRCSPISGHKSVSWYQQVLGQGPQFIFQYYEKEERGRGNFPDRFSARQFPNYSSELNVNALLLGDSALYLCASSVQGFEGIQYFGAGTRLSVL.

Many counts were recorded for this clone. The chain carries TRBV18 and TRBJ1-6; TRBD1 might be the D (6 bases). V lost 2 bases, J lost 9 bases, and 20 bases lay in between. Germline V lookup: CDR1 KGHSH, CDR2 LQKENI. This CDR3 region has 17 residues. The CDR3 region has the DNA TGTGCCAGCTCACCAAATCGGGGACACAGCTCCGCTTCACCCCTCCACTTT. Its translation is CASSPNRGHSSASPLHF. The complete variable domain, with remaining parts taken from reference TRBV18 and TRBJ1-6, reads NAGVMQNPRHLVRRRGQEARLRCSPMKGHSHVYWYRQLPEEGLKFMVYLQKENIIDESGMPKERFSAEFPKEGPSILRIQQVVRGDSAAYFCASSPNRGHSSASPLHFGNGTRLTVT.